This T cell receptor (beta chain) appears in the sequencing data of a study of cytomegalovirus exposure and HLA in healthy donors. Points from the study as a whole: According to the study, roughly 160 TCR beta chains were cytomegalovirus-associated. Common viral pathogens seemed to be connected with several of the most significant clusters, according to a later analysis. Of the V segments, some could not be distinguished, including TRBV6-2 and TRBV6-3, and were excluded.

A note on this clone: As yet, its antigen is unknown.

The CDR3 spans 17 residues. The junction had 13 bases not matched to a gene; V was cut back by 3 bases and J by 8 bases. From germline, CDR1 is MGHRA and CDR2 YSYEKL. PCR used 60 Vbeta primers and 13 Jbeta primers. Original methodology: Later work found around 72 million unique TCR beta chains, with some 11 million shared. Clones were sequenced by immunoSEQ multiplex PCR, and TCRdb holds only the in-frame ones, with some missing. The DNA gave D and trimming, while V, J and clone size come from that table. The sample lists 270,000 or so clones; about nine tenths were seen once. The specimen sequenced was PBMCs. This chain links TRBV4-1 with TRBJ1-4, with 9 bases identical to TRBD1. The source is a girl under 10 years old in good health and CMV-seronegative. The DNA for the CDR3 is TGCGCCAGCAGCCAGAGTTGGCAAGGACAGGGGCGGGAAAAACTGTTTTTT. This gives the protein CASSQSWQGQGREKLFF.